A single sample gave rise to the 14 T cell receptor beta chains below, sequenced in a study of human T cells and chemical hapten exposure. The time point here: patch test 2, 6 weeks after DPC sensitization. Treatment specified: therapeutic diphenylcyclopropenone sensitization with weekly scalp DPC. TCRdb re-called the RACE reads with MiXCR, one entry per CDR3 protein. The sample contains 110,000 to 150,000 distinct CDR3 sequences, about 12% of which appear only once. Sequenced material: whole blood, taken in connection with sensitization to the hapten diphenylcyclopropenone (DPC). All receptors derive from a woman in her forties or fifties with alopecia areata. Some clones in this sample may be carry-over from other donors' samples.

This clonotype was recorded many times. The chain recombines TRBV7-9 with TRBJ2-1; possible D gene TRBD2, 6 bases. The CDR3 sequence is 13 residues long. V dropped 5 bases and J dropped 16 bases, with 21 bases sitting between them. Germline V lookup: CDR1 SEHNR, CDR2 FQNEAQ (reference sequence). Here the CDR3 DNA reads TGTGCCAGCAGCCTCCGAATCCGGGACTTCCACTTCTTC. Translation: CASSLRIRDFHFF.

Only one count was recorded for this clonotype. This chain joins TRBV18 and TRBJ1-1, with TRBD1 matching over 9 bases. The germline V gene has CDR1 KGHSH and CDR2 LQKENI. Losses at the gene ends were 4 bases for V and 3 bases for J; bases not matched to a gene: 6. The CDR3 is made up of 15 amino acids. The CDR3 here is CASSQQGALYTEAFF. For the CDR3, the DNA is TGTGCCAGCTCACAACAGGGGGCTTTATACACTGAAGCTTTCTTT. Filled out from reference TRBV18 and TRBJ1-1, the complete variable domain reads NAGVMQNPRHLVRRRGQEARLRCSPMKGHSHVYWYRQLPEEGLKFMVYLQKENIIDESGMPKERFSAEFPKEGPSILRIQQVVRGDSAAYFCASSQQGALYTEAFFGQGTRLTVV.

Many counts were recorded for this clonotype. This chain connects TRBV28 to TRBJ1-5; TRBD1 might be the D (6 bases). The germline V gene has CDR1 MDHEN and CDR2 SYDVKM. V was clipped by 1 base and J by 6 bases, with 10 bases between them. CDR3 length equals 14 residues. CDR3 region: CASSLFGGGQPQHF. In DNA, the CDR3 is TGTGCCAGCAGTTTATTTGGGGGCGGTCAGCCCCAGCATTTT.

This clonotype has just one count. This may come from a read error, since a much larger clone is one base off. The V gene is TRBV20-1, the J gene TRBJ1-5, with a weak D call TRBD1 (5 bases). The length of the CDR3 is 14 residues. Germline lookup yields CDR1 DFQATT and CDR2 SNEGSKA (reference sequence). CDR3 sequence: CSAMVRAHNRPQRF. The CDR3 DNA reads as TGCAGTGCCATGGTCAGGGCCCACAATCGGCCCCAGCGTTTT.

A remark on this clonotype: A much larger clone differs by one base, so this may be a read error. V is TRBV5-1 and J is TRBJ1-1; unclear D gene. CDR3 length: 15 residues. Germline-derived CDR1 and CDR2 are SGHRS and YFSETQ. DNA for the CDR3: TGCGACAGCAGCTTCAGCAGGAGAATGAACACTGAAGCTTTCTTT. It is translated as CDSSFSRRMNTEAFF.

The chain has TRBV5-1 and TRBJ2-7; 8 bases are a match to TRBD1. CDR1 SGHRS and CDR2 YFSETQ come from the germline V gene. The CDR3 spans 14 residues. V lost 1 base, J lost 5 bases, and 5 bases stayed unmatched. The CDR3: CASSLRDRLDEQYF. The CDR3 DNA sequence: TGCGCCAGCAGCTTGCGGGACAGGCTAGACGAGCAGTACTTC.

This chain uses TRBV29-1 with TRBJ2-1; 8 nucleotides agree with TRBD2. Germline CDR1 and CDR2: SQVTM and ANQGSEA. V shed 6 bases, J shed 5 bases, and the junction held 9 bases outside the gene matches. CDR3 size: 14 residues. CDR3 amino acids: CSVLREGLDNEQFF. CDR3 DNA sequence: TGCAGCGTCCTACGGGAGGGCCTCGACAATGAGCAGTTCTTC.

The chain recombines TRBV7-3 with TRBJ2-2; 8 nucleotides match TRBD1. Germline CDR1 reads SGHTA; CDR2 reads FQGTGA. Trimming removed 7 bases from V and 7 bases from J; junction bases left unmatched: 5. The CDR3 consists of 13 residues. The CDR3 sequence: CASTGQGGGELFF. For the CDR3, the DNA is TGTGCCAGCACCGGACAGGGAGGCGGGGAGCTGTTTTTT.

This clonotype was observed a few times. V gene TRBV29-1 combines with J gene TRBJ2-7, with 10 positions matching TRBD2. The CDR3 runs to 12 residues. The germline V gene encodes CDR1 SQVTM and CDR2 ANQGSEA. Trimming at V came to 7 bases and at J to 6 bases, leaving 6 bases not matched to a gene. CDR3 coding DNA: TGCAGCGCGCTAGCGGGAGTATCCGAGCAGTACTTC. Translating it yields CSALAGVSEQYF.

This clonotype was detected a few times. V gene TRBV29-1 combines with J gene TRBJ1-4; 7 positions agree with TRBD1. The V segment lost 7 bases and the J segment 7 bases; nucleotides outside the gene matches: 6. The germline V gene encodes CDR1 SQVTM and CDR2 ANQGSEA. The CDR3 length is 12 residues. The CDR3 DNA follows: TGCAGCGCCGGCCGGGACAGTGAAAAACTGTTTTTT. Amino acids: CSAGRDSEKLFF. Using reference TRBV29-1 and TRBJ1-4 for the parts outside the CDR3, the full variable domain is SAVISQKPSRDICQRGTSLTIQCQVDSQVTMMFWYRQQPGQSLTLIATANQGSEATYESGFVIDKFPISRPNLTFSTLTVSNMSPEDSSIYLCSAGRDSEKLFFGSGTQLSVL.

The chain links TRBV20-1 to TRBJ2-3, with D hard to call. The germline V gene has CDR1 DFQATT and CDR2 SNEGSKA (reference sequence). V was cut by 5 bases and J by 1 base, with 10 bases left in between. This CDR3 has 13 residues. CDR3: CSACTLGTDTQYF. DNA for the CDR3: TGCAGTGCTTGTACTTTGGGCACAGATACGCAGTATTTT.

This clonotype was counted many times. The CDR3 DNA follows: TGTGCCAGCAGCCGCCGCGGGGACCTTGGGGGGGAAGCTTTCTTT. Its translation: CASSRRGDLGGEAFF. The V call is TRBV3-1, the J call TRBJ1-1; a possible D gene is TRBD1 (5 bases). CDR3 length: 15 residues. The V gene lost 4 bases and the J gene lost 8 bases, with 20 bases spanning the gap. The germline CDR1 and CDR2 sequences are LGHDT and YNNKEL (reference sequence).

This clonotype appeared many times. The DNA for the CDR3 is TGCGCCAGCAGCCAAGTTGACGTCGTCTCCTACAATGAGCAGTTCTTC. As protein: CASSQVDVVSYNEQFF. The chain uses TRBV4-1 and TRBJ2-1; no clear D gene. V was pared by 1 base and J by 0 bases, with 10 bases between. This CDR3 has 16 residues. The germline V gene encodes CDR1 MGHRA and CDR2 YSYEKL.

This clonotype has more than one count but fewer than ten. The chain joins TRBV29-1 to TRBJ2-7; maybe TRBD2 (6 bases). The V gene's germline CDR1 is SQVTM and CDR2 ANQGSEA. The CDR3 is made up of 13 amino acids. The V end was cut by 4 bases, the J end by 2 bases, with 12 bases between. CDR3 sequence (DNA): TGCAGCGTTGGGGGGGTTACAGCCTACGAGCAGTACTTC. Translating gives CSVGGVTAYEQYF.